What follows are 3 T cell receptor beta chains derived from one specimen sequenced in a study of beta chain features in type 1 diabetes. Points from the study as a whole: A moderate, significant TCRB CDR3 shortening appeared in type 1 diabetes across four CD4+ subsets.

Which antigens these TCRs recognize remains unknown. Expressed TCRB transcripts were sequenced because the isolated RNA had all been reverse transcribed beforehand. Assay used: immunoSEQ multiplex PCR; TCRdb lists only in-frame clones, some missing. The data show roughly 340,000 clones, around an eighth seen once. Material for sequencing was naive CD4+ T cells from blood. These receptors originate from a woman under 30 with type 1 diabetes.

The chain joins TRBV6-5 to TRBJ1-2; 8 bases are shared with TRBD1. There are 12 residues in the CDR3. With 6 bases clipped from V and 5 bases from J, the junction kept 2 bases outside the gene matches. Germline V gives CDR1 MNHEY, CDR2 SVGAGI. The CDR3 is CASSNRGYGYTF. The CDR3 region has the DNA TGTGCCAGCAGCAACAGGGGGTATGGCTACACCTTC.

This rearrangement joins TRBV7-2 to TRBJ2-7; 12 bases align to TRBD1. Germline CDR1 reads SGHTA; CDR2 reads FQGNSA. The CDR3 runs to 15 residues. J was trimmed by 7 bases and V by 0 bases; bases with no gene match: 4. CDR3 in amino acids: CASSLAGQGAGEQYF. The CDR3 DNA follows: TGTGCCAGCAGCTTAGCGGGACAGGGGGCAGGGGAGCAGTACTTC.

The V call is TRBV19, the J call TRBJ1-1, with TRBD1 identical over 8 bases. CDR1 LNHDA and CDR2 SQIVND come from the germline V gene (reference sequence). The CDR3 is made up of 14 amino acids. With 6 bases clipped from V and 3 bases from J, the junction kept 6 bases outside the gene matches. The CDR3, as DNA: TGTGCCAGTAGGACCGGGACAGGCGACACTGAAGCTTTCTTT. Protein: CASRTGTGDTEAFF.